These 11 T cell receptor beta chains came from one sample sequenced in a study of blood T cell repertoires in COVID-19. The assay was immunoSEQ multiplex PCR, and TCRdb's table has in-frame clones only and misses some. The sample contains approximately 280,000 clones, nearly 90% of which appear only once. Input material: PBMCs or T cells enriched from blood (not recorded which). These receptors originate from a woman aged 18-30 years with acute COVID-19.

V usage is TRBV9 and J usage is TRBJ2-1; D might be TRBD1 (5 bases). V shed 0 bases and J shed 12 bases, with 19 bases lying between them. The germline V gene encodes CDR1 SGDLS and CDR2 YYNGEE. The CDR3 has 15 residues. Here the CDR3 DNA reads TGTGCCAGCAGCGTAGACCTCTCGCAGGGCGTCCGGCAGTTCTTC. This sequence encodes CASSVDLSQGVRQFF.

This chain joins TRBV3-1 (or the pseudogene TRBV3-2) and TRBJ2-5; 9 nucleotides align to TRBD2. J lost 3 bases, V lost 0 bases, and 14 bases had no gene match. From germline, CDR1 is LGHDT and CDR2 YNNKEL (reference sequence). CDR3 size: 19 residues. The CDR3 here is CASSQERGVGLASKETQYF. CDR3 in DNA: TGTGCCAGCAGCCAAGAACGGGGGGTAGGACTAGCGAGTAAAGAGACCCAGTACTTC.

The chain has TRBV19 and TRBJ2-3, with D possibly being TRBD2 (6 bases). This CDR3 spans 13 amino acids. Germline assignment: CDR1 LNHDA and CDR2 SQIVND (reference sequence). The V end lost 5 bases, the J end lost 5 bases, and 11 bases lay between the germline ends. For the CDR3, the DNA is TGTGCCAGTAGTCCGCGGGAACTAGATACGCAGTATTTT. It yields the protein CASSPRELDTQYF.

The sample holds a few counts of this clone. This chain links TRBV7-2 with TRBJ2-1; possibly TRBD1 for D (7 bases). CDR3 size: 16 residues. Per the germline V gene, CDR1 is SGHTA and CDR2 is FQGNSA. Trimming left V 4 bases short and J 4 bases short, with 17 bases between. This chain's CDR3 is CASSSSGDSRYNEQFF. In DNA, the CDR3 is TGTGCCAGCAGCTCTTCGGGGGACAGTCGATACAATGAGCAGTTCTTC.

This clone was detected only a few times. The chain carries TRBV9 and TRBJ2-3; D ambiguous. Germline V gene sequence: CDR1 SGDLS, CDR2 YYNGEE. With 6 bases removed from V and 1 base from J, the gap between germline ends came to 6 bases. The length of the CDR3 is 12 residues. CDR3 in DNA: TGTGCCAGCAACGAGGGCACAGATACGCAGTATTTT. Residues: CASNEGTDTQYF. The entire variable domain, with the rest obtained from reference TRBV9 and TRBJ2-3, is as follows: DSGVTQTPKHLITATGQRVTLRCSPRSGDLSVYWYQQSLDQGLQFLIQYYNGEERAKGNILERFSAQQFPDLHSELNLSSLELGDSALYFCASNEGTDTQYFGPGTRLTVL.

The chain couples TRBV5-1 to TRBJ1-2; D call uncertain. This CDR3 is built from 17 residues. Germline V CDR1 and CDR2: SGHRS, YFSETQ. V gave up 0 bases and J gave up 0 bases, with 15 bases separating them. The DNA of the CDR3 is TGCGCCAGCAGCTTGGTGGAGGCTAAACCTCCTAACTATGGCTACACCTTC. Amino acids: CASSLVEAKPPNYGYTF.

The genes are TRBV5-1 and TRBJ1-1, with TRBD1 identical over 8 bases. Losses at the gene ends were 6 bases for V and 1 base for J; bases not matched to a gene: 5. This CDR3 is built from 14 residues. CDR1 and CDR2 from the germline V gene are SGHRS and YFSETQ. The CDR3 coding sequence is TGCGCCAGCAAATCGGACAGGGCGAACACTGAAGCTTTCTTT. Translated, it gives CASKSDRANTEAFF.

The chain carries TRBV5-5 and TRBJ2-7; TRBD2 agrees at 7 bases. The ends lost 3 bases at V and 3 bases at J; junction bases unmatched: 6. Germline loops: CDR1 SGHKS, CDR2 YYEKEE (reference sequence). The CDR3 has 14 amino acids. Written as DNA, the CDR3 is TGTGCCAGCAGCTCTGGGAGCGGGATCTACGAGCAGTACTTC. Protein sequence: CASSSGSGIYEQYF.

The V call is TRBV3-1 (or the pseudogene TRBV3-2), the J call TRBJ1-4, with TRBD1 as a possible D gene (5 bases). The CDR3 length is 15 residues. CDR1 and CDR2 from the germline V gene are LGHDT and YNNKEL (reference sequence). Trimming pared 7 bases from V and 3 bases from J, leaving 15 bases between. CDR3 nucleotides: TGTGCCAGCACCCGCAACCAGGGCCCTAATGAAAAACTGTTTTTT. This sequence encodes CASTRNQGPNEKLFF.

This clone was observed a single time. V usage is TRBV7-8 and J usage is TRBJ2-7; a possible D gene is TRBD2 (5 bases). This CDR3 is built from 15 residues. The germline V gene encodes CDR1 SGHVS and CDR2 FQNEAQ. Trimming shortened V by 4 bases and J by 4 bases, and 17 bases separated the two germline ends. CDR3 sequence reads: CASSSAWASRYEQYF. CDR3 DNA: TGTGCCAGCAGCTCAGCCTGGGCTAGCAGATACGAGCAGTACTTC.

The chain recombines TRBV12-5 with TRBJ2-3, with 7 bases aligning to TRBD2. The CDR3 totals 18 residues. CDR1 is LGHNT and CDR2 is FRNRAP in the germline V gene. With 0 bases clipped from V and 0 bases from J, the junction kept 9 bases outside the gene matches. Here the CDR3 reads CASGLVRNGRTSTDTQYF. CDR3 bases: TGTGCTAGTGGTTTGGTACGTAACGGGAGGACTAGCACAGATACGCAGTATTTT.